These 29 T cell receptor beta chains were all obtained from the same sample, sequenced in a study of early T cells in non-severe SARS-CoV-2 infection. MiXCR, run by TCRdb on the 5' RACE reads, gives a single entry per CDR3 protein. The table lists approximately 75,000 distinct CDR3 sequences, roughly 14% of them singletons. This sample comprised whole blood, obtained at baseline. The receptors were sampled from an adult who was a healthcare worker with PCR-confirmed SARS-CoV-2 infection or an uninfected control (not recorded which).

The table lists this clonotype with many counts. The chain carries TRBV12-3 or TRBV12-4 and TRBJ1-5; the match to TRBD1 covers 10 bases. V dropped 1 base and J dropped 7; count of bases not matched to a gene: 7. The CDR3 contains 16 residues. This CDR3 is CASSLGTGGNSQPQHF. DNA for the CDR3: TGTGCCAGCAGTTTAGGGACAGGGGGGAATTCGCAGCCCCAGCATTTT.

The chain joins TRBV7-9 to TRBJ2-3, with TRBD2 matching 8 bases. Germline-derived CDR1 and CDR2 are SEHNR and FQNEAQ (reference sequence). The length of the CDR3 is 19 residues. V was clipped by 4 bases and J by 2 bases; unmatched bases: 17. The CDR3 DNA reads as TGTGCCAGCAGCTATAGCGGGACACAGATACGCAGGGACACAGATACGCAGTATTTT. Protein product: CASSYSGTQIRRDTDTQYF.

This clonotype has ten or more counts. The rearrangement uses TRBV24-1 and TRBJ1-5; D is unclear. The CDR3 has 15 amino acids. V was cut by 2 bases and J by 1 base, with 8 bases left in between. Germline loops: CDR1 KGHDR, CDR2 SFDVKD. The DNA of the CDR3 is TGTGCCACCAGTGATTCGTCGGGGAGCAATCAGCCCCAGCATTTT. Encoded protein: CATSDSSGSNQPQHF.

This chain links TRBV6-1 with TRBJ2-3; the D is unclear. Trimming took off 7 bases at V and 2 bases at J, with 19 bases between the two ends. The germline gives CDR1 MNHNS, CDR2 SASEGT. This CDR3 has 16 residues. The DNA for the CDR3 is TGTGCCAGCACCCTCGACTCGTATGCCCCCACAGATACGCAGTATTTT. Amino acid sequence: CASTLDSYAPTDTQYF.

This clonotype was counted a few times. The chain uses TRBV24-1 and TRBJ1-1; no firm D call. CDR1 is KGHDR and CDR2 is SFDVKD in the germline V gene. V lost 2 bases, J lost 4 bases, and 7 bases lay in between. This CDR3 spans 13 amino acids. The CDR3 here is CATSDWRRTEAFF. CDR3 sequence (DNA): TGTGCCACCAGTGATTGGCGGCGCACTGAAGCTTTCTTT.

CDR3 residues: CASSLKGDTEAFF. DNA for the CDR3: TGCGCCAGCAGCTTGAAAGGGGACACTGAAGCTTTCTTT. V and J are TRBV5-1 and TRBJ1-1; D may be TRBD1 (5 bases). Trimming took 1 base from V and 3 from J, leaving 7 bases between them. The CDR3 is made up of 13 amino acids. Germline V gene lookup returns CDR1 SGHRS and CDR2 YFSETQ.

V is TRBV27 and J is TRBJ2-5; D could derive from TRBD1 or TRBD2 (5 bases each). Germline-derived CDR1 and CDR2 are MNHEY and SMNVEV (reference sequence). Trimming pared 6 bases from V and 4 bases from J, leaving 18 bases between. There are 15 residues in the CDR3. The CDR3 spells CASSLRGFTGETQYF. CDR3 bases: TGTGCCAGCAGCCTACGGGGCTTCACAGGAGAGACCCAGTACTTC.

This clonotype has a single count. This chain links TRBV21-1 with TRBJ2-2; the table's D call, TRBD1, was not checked against the DNA. TRBV21-1 is described as a pseudogene. The CDR3 spans 16 residues. CDR3 nucleotides: TGTGCCAGCAGCAAAGCGAGGGGAGAGGACACCGGGGAGCTGTTTTTT. Translation gives CASSKARGEDTGELFF.

This clonotype has ten or more counts. The chain is built from TRBV7-6 and TRBJ2-7; D may match TRBD1 or TRBD2 (5 bases each). Trimming took 5 bases from V and 2 from J, leaving 16 bases between them. This CDR3 is 15 amino acids long. Germline CDR1 is SGHVS and CDR2 is FNYEAQ. The CDR3 sequence is CASSPGAGTTYEQYF. CDR3 coding DNA: TGTGCCAGCAGCCCCGGGGCAGGAACTACCTACGAGCAGTACTTC.

This clonotype was seen ten or more times. The V call is TRBV20-1, the J call TRBJ2-5; D ambiguous. CDR3 length: 15 amino acids. The germline V gene has CDR1 DFQATT and CDR2 SNEGSKA (reference sequence). Trimming took off 4 bases at V and 2 bases at J, with 17 bases between the two ends. The CDR3 DNA follows: TGCAGTGCTACGTCTCCCTTGGCGGCTCAAGAGACCCAGTACTTC. It yields the protein CSATSPLAAQETQYF.

This clonotype was counted a few times. This chain links TRBV19 with TRBJ2-2; the D is unclear. Germline V gives CDR1 LNHDA, CDR2 SQIVND (reference sequence). The CDR3 runs to 14 residues. V lost 3 bases, J lost 1 base, and 6 bases lay in between. This CDR3 is CASSIWENTGELFF. The CDR3 DNA is TGTGCCAGTAGTATCTGGGAGAACACCGGGGAGCTGTTTTTT.

In its sample, this clonotype was seen a few times. The genes are TRBV20-1 and TRBJ2-3; 10 positions match TRBD2. CDR1 and CDR2 (germline): DFQATT, SNEGSKA (reference sequence). V trimming: 6 bases; J trimming: 1 base; junction bases outside the gene matches: 1. The CDR3 covers 13 residues. The CDR3 DNA is TGCAGTGCGGGGACTAGCGGCACAGATACGCAGTATTTT. It translates to CSAGTSGTDTQYF.

A few counts support this clonotype. The J gene is TRBJ2-6, the V gene TRBV13; 8 bases align to TRBD2. The CDR3 is made up of 15 amino acids. CDR1 and CDR2 from the germline V gene are PRHDT and FYEKMQ (reference sequence). V shed 7 bases and J 4 bases; nucleotides not matched to a gene: 6. Here the CDR3 DNA reads TGTGCCAGCAACCTAGCGGGCACCGGGGCCAACGTCCTGACTTTC. It codes for CASNLAGTGANVLTF. The variable domain in full, completed from reference TRBV13 and TRBJ2-6, reads AAGVIQSPRHLIKEKRETATLKCYPIPRHDTVYWYQQGPGQDPQFLISFYEKMQSDKGSIPDRFSAQQFSDYHSELNMSSLELGDSALYFCASNLAGTGANVLTFGAGSRLTVL.

CDR3 amino acids: CASSLLTQEGDTQYF. As DNA, the CDR3 is TGTGCCAGCAGCTTGTTGACCCAAGAGGGAGATACGCAGTATTTT. This chain joins TRBV5-4 and TRBJ2-3; a possible D gene is TRBD2 (5 bases). This CDR3 is 15 amino acids long. Germline V gene data show CDR1 as SGHNT and CDR2 as YYREEE (reference sequence). The V end lost 1 base, the J end lost 5 bases, and 14 bases lay between the germline ends.

In its sample, this clonotype was seen many times. The CDR3 bases are TGTGCCAGCAGTGTTACTAGCGGGAGGGTAAGTGAGCAGTTCTTC. Its protein is CASSVTSGRVSEQFF. V is TRBV6-1 and J is TRBJ2-1; 13 bases line up with TRBD2. The CDR3 runs to 15 residues. V lost 4 bases and J lost 9; bases outside the gene matches: 6. From germline, CDR1 is MNHNS and CDR2 SASEGT.

At least ten counts were recorded for this clonotype. This rearrangement joins TRBV11-2 to TRBJ2-5; 7 nucleotides agree with TRBD2. The CDR3 has 17 amino acids. The trim removed 2 bases at V and 0 bases at J, leaving 9 bases unmatched. The V gene's germline CDR1 is SGHAT and CDR2 FQNNGV. CDR3 sequence: CASSLQVGGRYQETQYF. CDR3 DNA: TGTGCCAGCAGCTTACAGGTGGGAGGGAGGTACCAAGAGACCCAGTACTTC.

The rearrangement links TRBV11-2 to TRBJ1-2; possible D gene TRBD1, 6 bases. CDR3 size: 14 residues. The germline V and J ends were trimmed by 5 bases and 3 bases, with 13 bases remaining between them. Germline CDR1 is SGHAT and CDR2 is FQNNGV. This chain's CDR3 is CASSLGGPDYGYTF. CDR3 bases: TGTGCCAGCAGCCTGGGGGGGCCCGACTATGGCTACACCTTC.

This clonotype has only a few counts. The chain recombines TRBV7-9 with TRBJ2-5, with a weak D call TRBD2 (6 bases). Germline CDR1 reads SEHNR; CDR2 reads FQNEAQ (reference sequence). The CDR3 spans 12 residues. Trimming cost V 6 bases and J 4 bases, with 9 bases left between them. CDR3 nucleotides: TGTGCCAGCAGTGGAGGGCCAGAGACCCAGTACTTC. Its protein is CASSGGPETQYF.

Many counts were recorded for this clonotype. The rearrangement joins TRBV14 to TRBJ2-1; the D gene could be TRBD1 or TRBD2 (5 bases each). V shed 0 bases and J shed 0 bases, with 9 bases lying between them. CDR3 size: 16 residues. Germline-derived CDR1 and CDR2 are SGHDN and FVKESK. Here the CDR3 reads CASSQDKGSSYNEQFF. In nucleotides, the CDR3 is TGTGCCAGCAGCCAAGATAAGGGGAGCTCCTACAATGAGCAGTTCTTC.

In this sample, this clonotype turned up many times. This chain uses TRBV12-3 or TRBV12-4 with TRBJ1-2; D not certain. The CDR3 is made up of 14 amino acids. The V end lost 3 bases, the J end lost 7 bases, and 15 bases lay between the germline ends. The DNA of the CDR3 is TGTGCCAGCAGTTTGACGGTCCTTAGCTCTGGCTACACCTTC. Translated, it gives CASSLTVLSSGYTF.

This clonotype was detected ten times or more. The chain links TRBV2 to TRBJ2-3; D ambiguous. CDR3 length: 13 amino acids. V lost 1 base to trimming and J lost 4 bases, with 6 bases between them. The germline CDR1 and CDR2 sequences are SNHLY and FYNNEI. The CDR3 loop reads CASSEDKPDTQYF. CDR3 in DNA: TGTGCCAGCAGTGAAGACAAGCCAGATACGCAGTATTTT.

This clonotype was seen at least ten times. The CDR3 nucleotides are TGTGCCAGCATCCCTAGAACAGGGGGCTTCTATGGCTACACCTTC. As protein: CASIPRTGGFYGYTF. This chain links TRBV5-5 with TRBJ1-2, with 9 bases lining up with TRBD1. The J segment lost 4 bases and the V segment lost 6 bases, leaving 10 bases of the junction unmatched. Germline CDR1 reads SGHKS; CDR2 reads YYEKEE (reference sequence). The CDR3 loop spans 15 amino acids.

This clonotype was observed many times. The CDR3 DNA reads as TGTGCCAGCAGTTACGACGACAGATTCTCCTACAATGAGCAGTTCTTC. Its protein is CASSYDDRFSYNEQFF. The chain links TRBV6-2 or TRBV6-3 to TRBJ2-1, with D maybe TRBD1 (5 bases). The CDR3 contains 16 residues. The V end lost 2 bases, the J end lost 0 bases, and 11 bases lay between the germline ends. Germline lookup yields CDR1 MNHEY and CDR2 SVGEGT.

This clonotype was observed many times. The chain combines TRBV10-3 with TRBJ1-5, with D maybe TRBD1 (6 bases). V lost 6 bases and J 3 bases, leaving 9 bases between the germline ends. The CDR3 has 13 amino acids. The germline V gene encodes CDR1 ENHRY and CDR2 SYGVKD. For the CDR3, the DNA is TGTGCCATCAGAGGGACAAACAATCAGCCCCAGCATTTT. It codes for CAIRGTNNQPQHF.

The rearrangement links TRBV12-3 or TRBV12-4 to TRBJ1-5; 9 nucleotides match TRBD1. The CDR3 has 16 amino acids. V dropped 5 bases and J dropped 0; count of bases not matched to a gene: 5. Written as DNA, the CDR3 is TGTGCCAGCAGTCAGGGGGACAGGGCTAGCAATCAGCCCCAGCATTTT. Its translation is CASSQGDRASNQPQHF.

This clonotype has more than one count but fewer than ten. This chain uses TRBV7-2 with TRBJ2-7; TRBD2 matches 14 bases. The CDR3 contains 15 residues. CDR1 is SGHTA, CDR2 FQGNSA, per germline. V shed 5 bases and J 9 bases; nucleotides not matched to a gene: 9. This CDR3 reads CASSPGLAGGAGQYF. DNA for the CDR3: TGTGCCAGCAGCCCTGGACTAGCGGGAGGAGCCGGGCAGTACTTC.

This clonotype appeared many times. The chain carries TRBV28 and TRBJ2-7, with D perhaps TRBD2 (6 bases). There are 15 residues in the CDR3. Germline V gene sequence: CDR1 MDHEN, CDR2 SYDVKM. V lost 6 bases and J 1 base, leaving 16 bases between the germline ends. The CDR3 loop reads CASRGVGGKSYEQYF. The CDR3 DNA reads as TGTGCCAGCAGGGGCGTCGGCGGGAAGTCCTACGAGCAGTACTTC.

The gene calls are TRBV7-2 and TRBJ2-3; TRBD2 agrees at 7 bases. Germline V lookup: CDR1 SGHTA, CDR2 FQGNSA. The CDR3 is 14 residues long. V shed 7 bases and J 0 bases; nucleotides not matched to a gene: 4. CDR3: CASTFSGSTDTQYF. Written as DNA, the CDR3 is TGTGCCAGCACGTTTAGCGGGAGCACAGATACGCAGTATTTT. The full variable domain, rest sourced from reference TRBV7-2 and TRBJ2-3, is GAGVSQSPSNKVTEKGKDVELRCDPISGHTALYWYRQSLGQGLEFLIYFQGNSAPDKSGLPSDRFSAERTGGSVSTLTIQRTQQEDSAVYLCASTFSGSTDTQYFGPGTRLTVL.

CDR3 sequence reads: CASRLGGAGYEQYF. The CDR3 region has the DNA TGCGCCAGCCGCCTTGGGGGGGCTGGCTACGAGCAGTACTTC. The chain links TRBV5-1 to TRBJ2-7; D might be TRBD2 (7 bases). V was cut by 7 bases and J by 3 bases, with 17 bases left in between. The germline CDR1 and CDR2 sequences are SGHRS and YFSETQ. This CDR3 contains 14 residues. Full variable domain (outside the CDR3, taken from reference TRBV5-1 and TRBJ2-7): KAGVTQTPRYLIKTRGQQVTLSCSPISGHRSVSWYQQTPGQGLQFLFEYFSETQRNKGNFPGRFSGRQFSNSRSEMNVSTLELGDSALYLCASRLGGAGYEQYFGPGTRLTVT.